The subject of this entry is one T cell receptor (beta chain). No antigen is known for it. The data derive from a study of naive and memory T cell subsets. An oligonucleotide containing a UMI was ligated to the 3' end of TCR cDNA. In germline, CDR1 is LNHNV, CDR2 YYDKDF (reference sequence). The V segment lost 1 base and the J segment 4 bases; nucleotides outside the gene matches: 5. The CDR3 spans 16 residues. Ligated cDNA underwent four rounds of PCR with nested alpha and beta constant region primers and SP2. In TCRdb, the 5' RACE reads were re-called with MiXCR into one record per CDR3 protein. This sample has 55,000 to 70,000 distinct CDR3 sequences; around 7.7% occur once, and the top ten carry over 7.5%. General study points: The RNA method is potentially sensitive to activation and differentiation changes.

The J gene is TRBJ1-2, the V gene TRBV15, with TRBD1 identical over 11 bases. This clonotype originated in a male donor in good health. The DNA for the CDR3 is TGTGCCACCAGCAGAGGGACAGGGGGCAGGAGCTATGGCTACACCTTC. Translated, it gives CATSRGTGGRSYGYTF. Full variable domain (rest looked up from reference TRBV15 and TRBJ1-2): DAMVIQNPRYQVTQFGKPVTLSCSQTLNHNVMYWYQQKSSQAPKLLFHYYDKDFNNEADTPDNFQSRRPNTSFCFLDIRSPGLGDTAMYLCATSRGTGGRSYGYTFGSGTRLTVV.